The clone carrying this T cell receptor beta chain was observed a handful of times. Its antigen remains unidentified. Isolated RNA was reverse transcribed in full, so expressed TCRB transcripts were sequenced. Sequencing was performed with immunoSEQ multiplex PCR; in TCRdb, only in-frame clones are kept and a portion is missing. The sample lists around 180,000 clones; 7.5% to 8.5% were seen once. The V gene's germline CDR1 is MDHEN and CDR2 SYDVKM. This CDR3 is built from 13 residues. Trimming cost V 2 bases and J 8 bases, with 10 bases left between them. The sample belongs to a study of beta chain features in type 1 diabetes. Points from the study as a whole: People with Type 1 diabetes carried modestly yet significantly shorter TCRB CDR3s in all four CD4+ subsets.

Specimen: central memory CD4+ T cells from blood. The chain employs TRBV28 and TRBJ2-4; maybe TRBD2 (6 bases). The clonotype originates from a man aged 18 to 35 with type 1 diabetes. CDR3 DNA: TGTGCCAGCAGTTTAGCCGGGGAGGACATTCAGTACTTC. It translates to CASSLAGEDIQYF.